The 32 T cell receptor beta chains listed next were all sequenced from one sample in a study of Ad26.COV2.S vaccination and SARS-CoV-2 variants. Indicated treatment: about 20 received Ad26.COV2.S at low or high dose, single or two shots; about five received placebo; per-sample allocation not given. All samples were drawn on day 63, counting from the first vaccine or placebo injection. Assay: immunoSEQ multiplex PCR; the TCRdb copy retains only in-frame clones and omits some. This sample has approximately 300,000 clones, with about 85% found just once. This specimen consisted of peripheral blood, obtained in a trial of Ad26.COV2.S vaccine versus placebo. The receptors were gathered from a person between 18 and 59 years old who received the Ad26.COV2.S COVID-19 vaccine or a placebo.

The chain recombines TRBV6-5 with TRBJ2-5; D is perhaps TRBD1 (5 bases). Germline V gene lookup returns CDR1 MNHEY and CDR2 SVGAGI. The CDR3 runs 15 residues. V was pared by 5 bases and J by 4 bases, with 17 bases between. The chain's CDR3 is CASSRAGIKRETQYF. The CDR3 DNA reads TGTGCCAGCAGTCGCGCAGGGATTAAAAGAGAGACCCAGTACTTC.

The chain employs TRBV19 and TRBJ1-4; tentatively, D is TRBD1 (5 bases). The CDR3 totals 14 residues. In germline, CDR1 is LNHDA, CDR2 SQIVND (reference sequence). V was cut by 6 bases and J by 7 bases, with 15 bases left in between. CDR3 nucleotide sequence: TGTGCCAGTAGCCACAGGACAAGGGGTGAAAAACTGTTTTTT. Residues: CASSHRTRGEKLFF.

The chain employs TRBV7-9 and TRBJ1-2; 9 bases are shared with TRBD1. The junction had 5 bases not matched to a gene; V was cut back by 5 bases and J by 4 bases. CDR1 and CDR2 from the germline V gene are SEHNR and FQNEAQ (reference sequence). The CDR3 is 14 amino acids. The CDR3 bases are TGTGCCAGCAGCCGCGGGACAGGGTCCTATGGCTACACCTTC. It specifies CASSRGTGSYGYTF.

V is TRBV7-8 and J is TRBJ2-3, with 8 bases aligning to TRBD2. Germline V lookup: CDR1 SGHVS, CDR2 FQNEAQ. This CDR3 has 14 residues. With V trimmed by 2 bases and J by 7 bases, 5 bases remained unmatched. CDR3 amino acids: CASSLRAGAYTQYF. DNA of the CDR3: TGTGCCAGCAGCTTAAGAGCGGGGGCATATACGCAGTATTTT.

The V call is TRBV18, the J call TRBJ2-7, with TRBD1 matching 9 bases. With 0 bases clipped from V and 6 bases from J, the junction kept 6 bases outside the gene matches. The CDR3 consists of 15 residues. CDR1 and CDR2 (germline): KGHSH, LQKENI. The CDR3 nucleotides are TGTGCCAGCTCACCACCGGACAGGGGACCCACCGAGCAGTACTTC. It is translated as CASSPPDRGPTEQYF.

The table lists this clone with a count of one. CDR3 loop: CASSLGGTATSYEQYF. The CDR3 nucleotides read TGCGCCAGCAGCTTGGGGGGGACAGCGACCTCCTACGAGCAGTACTTC. The chain uses TRBV5-1 and TRBJ2-7, with TRBD1 matching 7 bases. The CDR3 loop spans 16 amino acids. V lost 0 bases, J lost 0 bases, and 6 bases stayed unmatched. Germline V gene data show CDR1 as SGHRS and CDR2 as YFSETQ.

The rearrangement links TRBV27 to TRBJ2-3; no definite D call. The germline V and J ends were trimmed by 2 bases and 4 bases, with 7 bases remaining between them. The germline gives CDR1 MNHEY, CDR2 SMNVEV (reference sequence). CDR3 size: 13 residues. The CDR3 here is CASSLPDSDTQYF. In DNA, the CDR3 is TGTGCCAGCAGTTTACCCGACTCAGATACGCAGTATTTT.

V is TRBV18 and J is TRBJ1-2; 10 bases are shared with TRBD1. The V and J ends lost 3 bases and 8 bases, in that order; junction bases with no gene match: 9. Germline-derived CDR1 and CDR2 are KGHSH and LQKENI. This CDR3 comprises 15 residues. DNA for the CDR3: TGTGCCAGCTCACCTCTCGGGACAGGGGCGGAGGGCTACACCTTC. The encoded protein is CASSPLGTGAEGYTF.

This CDR3 reads CASSSDSPLHF. CDR3 sequence (DNA): TGTGCCAGCAGTTCAGATTCACCCCTCCACTTT. J is TRBJ1-6 and V is TRBV12-3 or TRBV12-4; D gene ambiguous. V gave up 4 bases and J gave up 8 bases, with 3 bases separating them. The CDR3 spans 11 residues.

The rearrangement joins TRBV11-2 to TRBJ2-3; 10 bases agree with TRBD2. This CDR3 is 16 amino acids long. With 6 bases clipped from V and 2 bases from J, the junction kept 8 bases outside the gene matches. The germline CDR1 and CDR2 sequences are SGHAT and FQNNGV. CDR3 DNA sequence: TGTGCCAGCAGACCAATAGCGGGGGGATACACAGATACGCAGTATTTT. Translated: CASRPIAGGYTDTQYF.

This clone was observed a few times. J is TRBJ1-6 and V is TRBV6-1; no clear D. CDR1 is MNHNS and CDR2 is SASEGT in the germline V gene. CDR3 length equals 15 residues. Trimming stripped 2 bases from V and 0 bases from J, with 5 bases between. CDR3 protein: CASSELSSYNSPLHF. The CDR3 DNA is TGTGCCAGCAGTGAACTGAGCTCCTATAATTCACCCCTCCACTTT.

The genes are TRBV5-1 and TRBJ2-7; D unresolved. V lost 0 bases and J 4 bases, leaving 11 bases between the germline ends. The CDR3 sequence is 14 residues long. Looked up from germline, CDR1 is SGHRS and CDR2 is YFSETQ. CDR3 in amino acids: CASSLVGTNYEQYF. CDR3 in DNA: TGCGCCAGCAGCTTGGTGGGAACTAATTACGAGCAGTACTTC.

V is TRBV5-1 and J is TRBJ2-7, with 8 bases matching TRBD1. In germline, CDR1 is SGHRS, CDR2 YFSETQ. The CDR3 sequence is 15 residues long. V lost 0 bases, J lost 2 bases, and 4 bases stayed unmatched. The CDR3 spells CASSLAGTGAYEQYF. CDR3 bases: TGCGCCAGCAGCTTGGCCGGGACAGGAGCCTACGAGCAGTACTTC.

The genes are TRBV6-2 or TRBV6-3 and TRBJ1-1; D not certain. Trimming left V 5 bases short and J 2 bases short, with 9 bases between. Germline CDR1 is MNHEY and CDR2 is SVGEGT. The CDR3 is 13 amino acids. The CDR3 loop reads CASSLQLNTEAFF. CDR3 sequence (DNA): TGTGCCAGCAGTCTACAGCTCAACACTGAAGCTTTCTTT.

This chain connects TRBV5-4 to TRBJ2-4, with TRBD1 as a possible D gene (6 bases). Germline CDR1 SGHNT, CDR2 YYREEE (reference sequence). CDR3 length: 16 residues. Trimming removed 0 bases at V and 2 bases at J, with 12 bases between. CDR3 DNA: TGTGCCAGCAGCTTGGAACAGGGCCAAACCAAAAACATTCAGTACTTC. Its translation: CASSLEQGQTKNIQYF.

The chain combines TRBV5-1 with TRBJ1-6; 8 bases map to TRBD1. J lost 7 bases, V lost 0 bases, and 3 bases had no gene match. Per germline, CDR1 SGHRS and CDR2 YFSETQ. The length of the CDR3 is 15 residues. The CDR3 sequence is CASSLVGQGNSPLHF. The CDR3 bases are TGCGCCAGCAGCTTGGTAGGACAGGGAAATTCACCCCTCCACTTT.

The rearrangement links TRBV7-2 to TRBJ2-1; D is unclear. Trimming took 3 bases from V and 6 from J, leaving 6 bases between them. This CDR3 spans 12 amino acids. Germline CDR1 is SGHTA and CDR2 is FQGNSA. Here the CDR3 reads CASSFFPNEQFF. For the CDR3, the DNA is TGTGCCAGCAGCTTCTTTCCCAATGAGCAGTTCTTC.

This clone was detected only once. The gene calls are TRBV5-1 and TRBJ2-7; D tentatively reads TRBD1 or TRBD2 (5 bases each). The CDR3 runs 12 residues. CDR1 is SGHRS and CDR2 is YFSETQ in the germline V gene. The V and J ends lost 6 bases and 6 bases respectively, with 13 bases between them. The CDR3 here is CASTSGAGEQYF. CDR3 bases: TGCGCCAGCACCTCTGGGGCGGGCGAGCAGTACTTC.

The rearrangement links TRBV4-1 to TRBJ2-5, with a tentative D call TRBD2 (6 bases). The CDR3 has 15 residues. Trimming took off 1 base at V and 5 bases at J, with 14 bases between the two ends. Looked up from germline, CDR1 is MGHRA and CDR2 is YSYEKL. The CDR3 DNA reads TGCGCCAGCAGCCAAGGCGGCGCGGGGCGGGAGACCCAGTACTTC. This sequence encodes CASSQGGAGRETQYF.

The chain carries TRBV14 and TRBJ1-6; TRBD1 is a possible D gene (5 bases). The CDR3 has 15 residues. Germline V gene data show CDR1 as SGHDN and CDR2 as FVKESK. V was pared by 0 bases and J by 8 bases, with 11 bases between. This CDR3 is CASSQEAGIYSPLHF. CDR3 nucleotide sequence: TGTGCCAGCAGCCAAGAGGCAGGGATATATTCACCCCTCCACTTT.

The chain carries TRBV28 and TRBJ1-2; D not resolved. V was pared by 3 bases and J by 4 bases, with 12 bases between. CDR1 and CDR2 (germline): MDHEN, SYDVKM. This CDR3 region has 14 residues. This CDR3 is CASSFRSSSYGYTF. In nucleotides, the CDR3 is TGTGCCAGCAGTTTCCGTAGCTCTTCCTATGGCTACACCTTC.

J is TRBJ1-4 and V is TRBV14, with D hard to call. The CDR3 has 16 residues. In germline, CDR1 is SGHDN, CDR2 FVKESK. The V gene lost 1 base and the J gene lost 4 bases, with 13 bases spanning the gap. CDR3 nucleotide sequence: TGTGCCAGCAGCCAAGCGAGTCAGTACGATAATGAAAAACTGTTTTTT. This codes for CASSQASQYDNEKLFF.

The J gene is TRBJ2-3, the V gene TRBV7-9; either TRBD1 or TRBD2 may supply D (5 bases each). V lost 4 bases and J 2 bases, leaving 16 bases between the germline ends. The CDR3 is 16 residues long. Per the germline V gene, CDR1 is SEHNR and CDR2 is FQNEAQ (reference sequence). CDR3 sequence reads: CASSSPPGRNTDTQYF. The CDR3 DNA is TGTGCCAGCAGCTCCCCGCCGGGACGGAACACAGATACGCAGTATTTT.

Worth noting for this clone: The junction departs from germline at one end; a sequencing error may be responsible. The CDR3 is CASSPPPGQGPYEQYF. For the CDR3, the DNA is TGTGCCAGCTCACCACCCCCGGGACAGGGACCCTATGAGCAGTACTTC. V gene TRBV18 combines with J gene TRBJ2-7; 9 bases line up with TRBD1. Germline CDR1 is KGHSH and CDR2 is LQKENI. The CDR3 runs to 16 residues.

The gene calls are TRBV2 and TRBJ2-7, with 7 bases fitting TRBD1. CDR3 length equals 13 residues. After removal of 8 bases from V and 5 bases from J, the junction contained 9 bases not matched to a gene. Per germline, CDR1 SNHLY and CDR2 FYNNEI. The DNA for the CDR3 is TGTGCCAGCTCCGGCAGGGGGAAACACGAGCAGTACTTC. The encoded protein is CASSGRGKHEQYF.

The rearrangement uses TRBV3-1 (or the pseudogene TRBV3-2) and TRBJ2-5, with 13 bases lining up with TRBD2. The trim removed 4 bases at V and 2 bases at J, leaving 1 base unmatched. Germline V gives CDR1 LGHDT, CDR2 YNNKEL (reference sequence). This CDR3 is built from 15 residues. CDR3 nucleotides: TGTGCCAGCAGCCTGGGACTAGCGGGACAAGAGACCCAGTACTTC. As protein: CASSLGLAGQETQYF.

This chain connects TRBV9 to TRBJ1-2, with 7 bases fitting TRBD1. V lost 5 bases to trimming and J lost 0 bases; unmatched junction nucleotides: 7. Germline V gene sequence: CDR1 SGDLS, CDR2 YYNGEE. The CDR3 sequence is 15 residues long. CDR3: CASSRGTAPNYGYTF. In DNA form, the CDR3 reads TGTGCCAGCAGTCGCGGGACAGCCCCTAACTATGGCTACACCTTC.

The J gene is TRBJ2-7, the V gene TRBV3-1 (or the pseudogene TRBV3-2); perhaps D is TRBD1 or TRBD2 (6 bases each). Germline V gene sequence: CDR1 LGHDT, CDR2 YNNKEL (reference sequence). This CDR3 has 17 amino acids. V was shortened by 0 bases and J by 4 bases, with 19 bases between the two germline ends. Here the CDR3 DNA reads TGTGCCAGCAGCCAAGAATGGGGGGCCCCGGACCTTTACGAGCAGTACTTC. Translating gives CASSQEWGAPDLYEQYF.

V usage is TRBV18 and J usage is TRBJ1-1, with a weak D call TRBD1 (5 bases). Trimming removed 3 bases at V and 7 bases at J, with 18 bases between. Germline CDR1 KGHSH, CDR2 LQKENI. The CDR3 runs 15 residues. CDR3 coding DNA: TGTGCCAGCTCACCCTCTCGGGGGGGGGTTAATGAAGCTTTCTTT. Protein product: CASSPSRGGVNEAFF.

J is TRBJ2-2 and V is TRBV28, with TRBD1 identical over 8 bases. The CDR3 covers 14 residues. The germline V gene has CDR1 MDHEN and CDR2 SYDVKM. J lost 2 bases, V lost 8 bases, and 4 bases had no gene match. CDR3 coding DNA: TGTGCCAGCGACGACAGGGGAAACACCGGGGAGCTGTTTTTT. Protein product: CASDDRGNTGELFF. Using reference TRBV28 and TRBJ2-2 for the parts outside the CDR3, the full variable domain is DVKVTQSSRYLVKRTGEKVFLECVQDMDHENMFWYRQDPGLGLRLIYFSYDVKMKEKGDIPEGYSVSREKKERFSLILESASTNQTSMYLCASDDRGNTGELFFGEGSRLTVL.

A note on this clone: This sample includes further DNA sequences coding for the same CDR3. V usage is TRBV18 and J usage is TRBJ2-5, with no clear D. The CDR3 has 11 amino acids. The germline gives CDR1 KGHSH, CDR2 LQKENI. Trimming left V 2 bases short and J 4 bases short, with 2 bases between. In DNA form, the CDR3 reads TGTGCCAGCTCACCAGGAGAGACCCAGTACTTC. Its protein is CASSPGETQYF.

The chain is built from TRBV6-4 and TRBJ2-5; no firm D call. This CDR3 is built from 13 residues. Trimming shortened V by 6 bases and J by 0 bases, and 8 bases separated the two germline ends. Germline CDR1 MRHNA, CDR2 SNTAGT. The CDR3 nucleotides read TGTGCCAGCAGATTCTGGGACCAAGAGACCCAGTACTTC. Translating gives CASRFWDQETQYF.